Following are 10 T cell receptor beta chains from one sample sequenced in a study of response to subunit inactivated influenza vaccine (dated by TCRdb to the late 2010s). Library generation was performed with RT-PCR. The data were produced on an Illumina HiSeq 2500. TCRdb cleaned the public reads at Q25 with fastp, built clones with MiXCR and kept in-frame beta chains. Each CDR3 protein appears once, grouped with its most common genes and DNA. The sample data list about 780,000 distinct CDR3 sequences, and less than 20% of these were observed just once. The ten largest clones capture around 9.9% of the sample. The sample here was PBMCs from blood, taken around 5 days after vaccination. The receptors were gathered from a man between 50 and 59 years old who received an inactivated influenza vaccine. Donor details come from another sample of the same person, matched by shared clones.

The chain links TRBV5-1 to TRBJ2-3; tentatively, D is TRBD1 (6 bases). The germline V gene encodes CDR1 SGHRS and CDR2 YFSETQ. Deletions cut 0 bases from V and 1 base from J, with 9 bases between. The CDR3 runs to 15 residues. The CDR3 DNA is TGCGCCAGCAGCTTGGTCGGACAGCGCACAGATACGCAGTATTTT. Protein sequence: CASSLVGQRTDTQYF.

The chain combines TRBV12-3 or TRBV12-4 with TRBJ2-3; 10 nucleotides agree with TRBD2. The V gene end was trimmed by 3 bases and the J gene end by 2 bases; junction bases not matched to a gene: 5. The CDR3 has 16 amino acids. The CDR3 nucleotides are TGTGCCAGCAGTTTCCTAGCGGGGGCCCCCACAGATACGCAGTATTTT. Amino acid sequence: CASSFLAGAPTDTQYF.

This chain connects TRBV20-1 to TRBJ1-5; D is unresolved. The germline V gene has CDR1 DFQATT and CDR2 SNEGSKA (reference sequence). The CDR3 length is 14 residues. V lost 4 bases and J 3 bases, leaving 13 bases between the germline ends. This chain's CDR3 is CSAIGRYHNQPQHF. The CDR3 DNA follows: TGCAGTGCTATCGGGAGGTACCACAATCAGCCCCAGCATTTT.

This clonotype was observed a few times. This chain uses TRBV20-1 with TRBJ2-7; D gene uncertain. The ends were cut back, 3 bases at V and 7 bases at J, with 4 bases in the middle. This CDR3 region has 9 residues. Germline V lookup: CDR1 DFQATT, CDR2 SNEGSKA (reference sequence). The CDR3 reads CSARAEQYF. The CDR3 DNA reads TGCAGTGCTAGGGCTGAGCAGTACTTC.

This clonotype was detected many times. J is TRBJ2-1 and V is TRBV6-6; D ambiguous. Germline values: CDR1 MNHNY, CDR2 SVGAGI (reference sequence). V shed 4 bases and J shed 5 bases, with 6 bases lying between them. CDR3 length equals 12 residues. The CDR3 DNA sequence: TGTGCCAGCAGTTTCCCAAACAATGAGCAGTTCTTC. Protein: CASSFPNNEQFF.

The CDR3 DNA reads TGTGCCAGCAGTTTGAGCGGGAGCAGGACCGGGGAGCTGTTTTTT. Translating it yields CASSLSGSRTGELFF. V and J are TRBV12-3 or TRBV12-4 and TRBJ2-2, with TRBD2 identical over 8 bases. The CDR3 is 15 residues long. V gave up 3 bases and J gave up 5 bases; unmatched junction bases: 5.

This clonotype was observed a few times. The J gene is TRBJ2-5, the V gene TRBV2; tentative D call: TRBD2 (5 bases). Deletions cut 3 bases from V and 2 bases from J, with 13 bases between. The CDR3 has 15 amino acids. The germline V gene has CDR1 SNHLY and CDR2 FYNNEI. The CDR3 nucleotides are TGTGCCAGCAGTGAGGCGGGCCTTGAACAAGAGACCCAGTACTTC. This gives the protein CASSEAGLEQETQYF.

This clonotype was seen a handful of times. V gene TRBV5-6 combines with J gene TRBJ2-3; 13 positions agree with TRBD2. The CDR3 totals 16 residues. Germline values: CDR1 SGHDT, CDR2 YYEEEE. The V and J ends lost 4 bases and 3 bases, in that order; junction bases with no gene match: 5. The CDR3 protein is CASSLTSGGITDTQYF. As DNA, the CDR3 is TGTGCCAGCAGCCTGACTAGCGGGGGGATAACAGATACGCAGTATTTT.

This clonotype has more than one count but fewer than ten. This chain connects TRBV20-1 to TRBJ2-7; 9 bases line up with TRBD2. This CDR3 comprises 15 residues. Trimming removed 4 bases from V and 6 bases from J; junction bases left unmatched: 13. From germline, CDR1 is DFQATT and CDR2 SNEGSKA (reference sequence). CDR3 protein: CSAKPGARLAVEQYF. Here the CDR3 DNA reads TGCAGTGCTAAGCCAGGGGCGAGACTAGCGGTCGAGCAGTACTTC.

The chain links TRBV28 to TRBJ2-5; 7 bases fit TRBD1. The length of the CDR3 is 15 residues. Germline CDR1 and CDR2: MDHEN and SYDVKM. The V and J ends lost 3 bases and 2 bases, in that order; junction bases with no gene match: 6. The CDR3 reads CASSFALGQQETQYF. The DNA of the CDR3 is TGTGCCAGCAGTTTCGCCCTGGGACAGCAAGAGACCCAGTACTTC.